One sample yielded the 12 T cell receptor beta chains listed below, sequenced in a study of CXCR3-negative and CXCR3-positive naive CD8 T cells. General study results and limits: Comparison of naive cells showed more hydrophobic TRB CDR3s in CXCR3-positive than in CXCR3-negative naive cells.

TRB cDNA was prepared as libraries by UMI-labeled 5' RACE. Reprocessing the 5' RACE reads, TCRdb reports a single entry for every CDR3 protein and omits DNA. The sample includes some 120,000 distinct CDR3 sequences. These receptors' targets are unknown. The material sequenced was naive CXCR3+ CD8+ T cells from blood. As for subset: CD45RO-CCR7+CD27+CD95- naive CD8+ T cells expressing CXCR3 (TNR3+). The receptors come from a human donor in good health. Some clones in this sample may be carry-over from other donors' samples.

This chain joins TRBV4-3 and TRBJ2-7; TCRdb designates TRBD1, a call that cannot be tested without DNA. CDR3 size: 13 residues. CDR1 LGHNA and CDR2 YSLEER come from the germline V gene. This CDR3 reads CASSQGTGNEQYF.

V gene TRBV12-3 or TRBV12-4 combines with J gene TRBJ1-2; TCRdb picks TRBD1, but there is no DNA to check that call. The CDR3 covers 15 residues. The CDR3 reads CASSTAETGRYGYTF.

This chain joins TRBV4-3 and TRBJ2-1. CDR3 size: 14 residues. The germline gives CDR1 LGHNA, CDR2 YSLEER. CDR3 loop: CASSQDAQYNEQFF.

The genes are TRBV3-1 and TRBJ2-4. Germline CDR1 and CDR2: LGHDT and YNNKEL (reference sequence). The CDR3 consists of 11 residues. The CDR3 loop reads CASSQGILKYF.

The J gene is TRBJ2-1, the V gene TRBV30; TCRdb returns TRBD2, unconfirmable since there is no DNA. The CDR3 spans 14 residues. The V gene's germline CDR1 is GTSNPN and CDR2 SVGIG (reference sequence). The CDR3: CAWERGLSYNEQFF.

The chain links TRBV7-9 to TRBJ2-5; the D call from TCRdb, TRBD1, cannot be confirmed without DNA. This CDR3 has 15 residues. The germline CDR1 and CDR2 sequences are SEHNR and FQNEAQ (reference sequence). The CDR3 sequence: CASSLISRGLETQYF.

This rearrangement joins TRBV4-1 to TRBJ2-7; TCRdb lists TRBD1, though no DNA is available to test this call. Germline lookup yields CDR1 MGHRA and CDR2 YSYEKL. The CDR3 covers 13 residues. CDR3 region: CASSQVGTVEQYF.

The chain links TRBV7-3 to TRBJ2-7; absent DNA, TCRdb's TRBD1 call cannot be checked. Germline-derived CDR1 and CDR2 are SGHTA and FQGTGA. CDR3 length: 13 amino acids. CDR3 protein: CASSPGQGQEQYF.

CDR3 in amino acids: CASRGEGNTDTQYF. The chain carries TRBV6-5 and TRBJ2-3; TCRdb names TRBD2, which stays unverified in the absence of DNA. CDR3 size: 14 residues. The germline gives CDR1 MNHEY, CDR2 SVGAGI.

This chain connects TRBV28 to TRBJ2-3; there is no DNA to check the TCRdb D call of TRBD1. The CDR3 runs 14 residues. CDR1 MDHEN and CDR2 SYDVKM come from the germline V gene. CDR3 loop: CASSRTGFTDTQYF.

CDR3: CASSLGDRGFDSPLHF. This rearrangement joins TRBV5-1 to TRBJ1-6; TCRdb indicates TRBD1, and absent DNA this call remains unverified. Germline V gene lookup returns CDR1 SGHRS and CDR2 YFSETQ. The CDR3 contains 16 residues.

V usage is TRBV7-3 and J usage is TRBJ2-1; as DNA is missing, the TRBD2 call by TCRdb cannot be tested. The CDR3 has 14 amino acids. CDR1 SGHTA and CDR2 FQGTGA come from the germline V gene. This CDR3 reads CASSFGGSADEQFF.